This paragraph covers one T cell receptor beta chain sequence. The sample comes from a study of blood T cell repertoires in COVID-19. The CDR3 is made up of 16 amino acids. Unmatched junction bases numbered 5, after V lost 3 bases and J lost 0 bases. Germline loops: CDR1 SGHRS, CDR2 YFSETQ. As handled by the study authors: Reference gene primer amplification in the assay estimated nucleated cell counts. The repertoire was sequenced with immunoSEQ multiplex PCR; TCRdb's copy has only in-frame clones and lacks some. D and trimming come from the DNA, and the V and J calls and clone size come from that table. The sample gives roughly 180,000 clones, approximately 86% of which show up once; about 2.1% is in the top ten.

This TCR was recovered from a man aged 70-80 years with active or convalescent COVID-19. The material sequenced was peripheral blood. The chain carries TRBV5-1 and TRBJ1-3, with 8 bases aligning to TRBD1. The CDR3 sequence: CASSSSGQGSGNTIYF. CDR3 bases: TGCGCCAGCAGCTCAAGCGGACAGGGCTCTGGAAACACCATATATTTT.